This T cell receptor (beta chain) was retrieved from a study of cytotoxic CD8 clonotypes in ibrutinib-treated CLL. TCRdb's table, derived via immunoSEQ multiplex PCR, lists solely in-frame clones and lacks some. The sample holds hundreds of thousands of clones, roughly 71% seen once. In the case of this clone: Other DNA sequences within the sample encode an identical CDR3.

Germline V gene lookup returns CDR1 LNHDA and CDR2 SQIVND (reference sequence). Trimming shortened V by 3 bases and J by 3 bases, and 9 bases separated the two germline ends. This CDR3 spans 13 amino acids. This TCR was recovered from a human donor with chronic lymphocytic leukemia. The material was PBMCs, obtained after 36 months of ibrutinib treatment. The chain is built from TRBV19 and TRBJ2-7; D call uncertain. The CDR3 loop reads CASSIGQNYEQYF. Written as DNA, the CDR3 is TGTGCCAGTAGTATCGGGCAGAACTACGAGCAGTACTTC.